A single T cell receptor (beta chain) is shown here with its context. Antigen unknown. The assay was immunoSEQ multiplex PCR, and TCRdb's table has in-frame clones only and misses some. The sample shows about 100,000 clones, around nine tenths of them seen only once. The sample comes from a study of T cell responses to AZD1222 COVID-19 vaccine. Study summary: Pooling of second doses given at about 4 or about 12 weeks was done. Study-wide findings and caveats: Vaccine-related CD4 TCRs covered spike, predominating at 160-218 and 743-854. At baseline, seropositivity was found in only six AZD1222 recipients.

The germline V gene encodes CDR1 SGHTA and CDR2 FQGTGA. V was clipped by 2 bases and J by 4 bases, with 11 bases between them. The CDR3 sequence is 14 residues long. The sequencing here drew on peripheral blood, taken on day 0 of AZD1222 vaccination. This receptor was obtained from an adult in good health. V usage is TRBV7-3 and J usage is TRBJ1-1; TRBD1 might be the D (6 bases). The CDR3 nucleotides are TGTGCCAGCAGCTTAGGCCGGACAGCCACTGAAGCTTTCTTT. Its protein is CASSLGRTATEAFF.